The 6 T cell receptor beta chains presented below share a single source sample, sequenced in a study of T cell repertoires in cytomegalovirus infection. Their target antigens are unknown. TCRdb itself ran the reads through MiXCR, one entry per CDR3 protein. The sample records a few hundred thousand distinct CDR3 sequences, roughly 43% being singletons. Sample: cultured PBMCs, taken from culture after CMV antigen stimulation. All receptors derive from a human donor in good health (CMV status not recorded). Some clones in this sample may be carry-over from other donors' samples.

The genes are TRBV14 and TRBJ2-2, with D possibly TRBD1 on 6 matching bases. CDR3 length equals 15 residues. Germline V lookup: CDR1 SGHDN, CDR2 FVKESK. V was clipped by 2 bases and J by 6 bases, with 13 bases between them. CDR3 nucleotide sequence: TGTGCCAGCAGCCAAAACAGGGTCGACCCCGGGGAGCTGTTTTTT. Encoded protein: CASSQNRVDPGELFF.

The V call is TRBV7-9, the J call TRBJ2-7; possible D gene TRBD1, 6 bases. Germline V gives CDR1 SEHNR, CDR2 FQNEAQ (reference sequence). Trimming left V 5 bases short and J 1 base short, with 18 bases between. The CDR3 length is 16 residues. This CDR3 is CASSVGRRGGSYEQYF. CDR3 DNA sequence: TGTGCCAGCAGCGTGGGGCGCAGGGGCGGGTCCTACGAGCAGTACTTC.

The chain joins TRBV15 to TRBJ2-1; D is perhaps TRBD1 (5 bases). Germline V CDR1 and CDR2: LNHNV, YYDKDF (reference sequence). CDR3 length equals 14 residues. V lost 9 bases to trimming and J lost 2 bases, with 14 bases between them. This chain's CDR3 is CATQGVEAYNEQFF. Written as DNA, the CDR3 is TGTGCCACGCAAGGGGTAGAAGCCTACAATGAGCAGTTCTTC.

The chain carries TRBV7-2 and TRBJ2-3, with D unresolved. The CDR3 loop spans 14 amino acids. The ends were cut back, 1 base at V and 2 bases at J, with 7 bases in the middle. The germline CDR1 and CDR2 sequences are SGHTA and FQGNSA. The CDR3 DNA sequence: TGTGCCAGCAGCTTAGGATTTTTCACAGATACGCAGTATTTT. Translated: CASSLGFFTDTQYF.

This clonotype was seen a handful of times. This chain joins TRBV12-3 or TRBV12-4 and TRBJ1-4; no firm D call. Trimming pared 3 bases from V and 14 bases from J, leaving 16 bases between. The CDR3 has 13 residues. CDR3 sequence: CASSFLVGNGLFF. The CDR3 bases are TGTGCCAGCAGTTTTCTTGTCGGCAACGGGCTGTTTTTT.

This clonotype came up many times. The J gene is TRBJ2-7, the V gene TRBV27, with 7 bases lining up with TRBD2. The junction had 9 bases not matched to a gene; V was cut back by 6 bases and J by 7 bases. CDR1 is MNHEY, CDR2 SMNVEV, per germline (reference sequence). The CDR3 extends over 13 amino acids. The CDR3 sequence is CASSWGGWGEQYF. CDR3 bases: TGTGCCAGCAGCTGGGGGGGATGGGGTGAGCAGTACTTC.